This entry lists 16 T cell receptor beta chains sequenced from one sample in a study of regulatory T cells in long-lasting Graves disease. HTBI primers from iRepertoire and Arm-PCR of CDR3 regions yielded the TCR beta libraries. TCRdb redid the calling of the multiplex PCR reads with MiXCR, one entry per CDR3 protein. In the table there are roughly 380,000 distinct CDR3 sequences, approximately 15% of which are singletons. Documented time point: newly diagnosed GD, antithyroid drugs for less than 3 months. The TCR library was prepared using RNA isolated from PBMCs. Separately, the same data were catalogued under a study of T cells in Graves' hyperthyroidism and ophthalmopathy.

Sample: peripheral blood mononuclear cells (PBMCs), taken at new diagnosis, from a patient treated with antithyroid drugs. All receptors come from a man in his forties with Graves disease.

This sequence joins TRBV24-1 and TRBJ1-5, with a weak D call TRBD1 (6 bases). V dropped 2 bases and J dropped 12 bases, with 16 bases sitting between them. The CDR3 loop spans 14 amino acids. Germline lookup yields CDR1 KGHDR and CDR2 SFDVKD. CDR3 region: CATSDSARGGRQHF. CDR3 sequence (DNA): TGTGCCACCAGTGATTCGGCTCGCGGGGGCCGCCAGCATTTT.

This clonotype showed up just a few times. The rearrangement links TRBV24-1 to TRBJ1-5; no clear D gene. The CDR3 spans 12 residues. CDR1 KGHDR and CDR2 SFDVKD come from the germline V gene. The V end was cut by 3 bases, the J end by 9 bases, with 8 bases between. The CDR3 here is CATSDGVGPQHF. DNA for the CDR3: TGTGCCACCAGTGATGGGGTTGGGCCCCAGCATTTT.

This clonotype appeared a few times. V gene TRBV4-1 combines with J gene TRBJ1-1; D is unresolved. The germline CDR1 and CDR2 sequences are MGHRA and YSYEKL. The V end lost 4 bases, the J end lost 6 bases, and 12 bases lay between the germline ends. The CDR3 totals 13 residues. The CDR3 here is CASSPSLWSEAFF. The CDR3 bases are TGCGCCAGCAGCCCCAGTCTTTGGTCTGAAGCTTTCTTT.

CDR3: CATLSGYNEQFF. CDR3 DNA sequence: TGTGCCACCCTTAGCGGGTACAATGAGCAGTTCTTC. V is TRBV28 and J is TRBJ2-1; 7 positions match TRBD2. Looked up from germline, CDR1 is MDHEN and CDR2 is SYDVKM. The CDR3 extends over 12 amino acids. The junction had 4 bases not matched to a gene; V was cut back by 10 bases and J by 4 bases.

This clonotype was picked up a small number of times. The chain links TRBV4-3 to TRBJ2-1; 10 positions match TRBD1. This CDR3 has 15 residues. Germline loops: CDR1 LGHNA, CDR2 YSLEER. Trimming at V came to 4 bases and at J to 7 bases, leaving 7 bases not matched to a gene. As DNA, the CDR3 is TGCGCCAGCAGCCGAAGGACAGGGGGTCTGAATGAGCAGTTCTTC. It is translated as CASSRRTGGLNEQFF.

The CDR3: CASRPVSSGANVLTF. CDR3 DNA: TGTGCCAGTAGACCGGTCAGCTCTGGGGCCAACGTCCTGACTTTC. The chain combines TRBV19 with TRBJ2-6; no clear D. V lost 6 bases to trimming and J lost 0 bases, with 9 bases between them. This CDR3 spans 15 amino acids. Germline CDR1 reads LNHDA; CDR2 reads SQIVND (reference sequence).

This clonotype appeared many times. The CDR3 sequence is CASSLLPGNQPQHF. CDR3 bases: TGTGCCAGCAGCTTATTGCCAGGCAATCAGCCCCAGCATTTT. The rearrangement links TRBV7-8 to TRBJ1-5; the D is unclear. In germline, CDR1 is SGHVS, CDR2 FQNEAQ. CDR3 size: 14 residues. V was cut by 2 bases and J by 2 bases, with 7 bases left in between.

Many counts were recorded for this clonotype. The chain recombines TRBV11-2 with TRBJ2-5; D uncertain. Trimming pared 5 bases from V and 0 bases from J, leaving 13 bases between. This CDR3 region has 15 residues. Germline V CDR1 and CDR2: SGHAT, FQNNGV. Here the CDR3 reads CASSPGYWNQETQYF. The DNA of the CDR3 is TGTGCCAGCAGCCCCGGTTATTGGAACCAAGAGACCCAGTACTTC.

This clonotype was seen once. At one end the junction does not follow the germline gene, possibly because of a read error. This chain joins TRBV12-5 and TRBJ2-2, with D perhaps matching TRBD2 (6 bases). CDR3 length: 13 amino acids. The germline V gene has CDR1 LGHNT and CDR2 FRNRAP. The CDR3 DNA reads TGTGGGAGTGGTTTGGGACGGGGCGGGGAGCTGTTTTTC. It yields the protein CGSGLGRGGELFF.

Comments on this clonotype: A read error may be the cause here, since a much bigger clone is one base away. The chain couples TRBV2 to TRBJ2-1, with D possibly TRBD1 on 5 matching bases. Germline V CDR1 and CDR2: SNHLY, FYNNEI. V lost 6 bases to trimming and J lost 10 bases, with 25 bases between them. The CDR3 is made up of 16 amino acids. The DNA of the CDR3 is TGTGCCAGCAGCGGAACGGCCCGCTTAATAAAGGGGGAGCAGTTCTTC. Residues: CASSGTARLIKGEQFF.

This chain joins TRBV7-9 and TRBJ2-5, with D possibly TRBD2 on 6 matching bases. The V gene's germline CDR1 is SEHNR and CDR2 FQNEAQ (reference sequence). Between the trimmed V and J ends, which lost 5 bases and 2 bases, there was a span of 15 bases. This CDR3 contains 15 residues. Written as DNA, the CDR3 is TGTGCCAGCAGCCGCGTCGGGGACTCTCAAGAGACCCAGTACTTC. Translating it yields CASSRVGDSQETQYF.

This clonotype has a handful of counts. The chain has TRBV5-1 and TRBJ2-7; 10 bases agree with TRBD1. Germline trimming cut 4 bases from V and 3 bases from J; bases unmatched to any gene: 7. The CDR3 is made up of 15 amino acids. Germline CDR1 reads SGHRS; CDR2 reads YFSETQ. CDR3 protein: CASSIGTGVIYEQYF. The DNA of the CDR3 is TGCGCCAGCAGCATAGGGACAGGGGTTATCTACGAGCAGTACTTC.

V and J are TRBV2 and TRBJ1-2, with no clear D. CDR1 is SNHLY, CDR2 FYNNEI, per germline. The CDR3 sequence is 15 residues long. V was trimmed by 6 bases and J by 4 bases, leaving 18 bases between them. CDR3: CASSANGGSGYGYTF. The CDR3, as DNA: TGTGCCAGCAGCGCAAATGGAGGGTCTGGCTATGGCTACACCTTC.

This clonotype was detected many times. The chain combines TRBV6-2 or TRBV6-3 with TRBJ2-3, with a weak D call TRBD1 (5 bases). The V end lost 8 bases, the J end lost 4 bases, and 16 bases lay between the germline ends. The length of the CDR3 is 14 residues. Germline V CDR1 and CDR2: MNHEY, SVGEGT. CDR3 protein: CASHMVQVADTQYF. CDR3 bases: TGTGCCAGCCATATGGTACAGGTTGCAGATACGCAGTATTTT.

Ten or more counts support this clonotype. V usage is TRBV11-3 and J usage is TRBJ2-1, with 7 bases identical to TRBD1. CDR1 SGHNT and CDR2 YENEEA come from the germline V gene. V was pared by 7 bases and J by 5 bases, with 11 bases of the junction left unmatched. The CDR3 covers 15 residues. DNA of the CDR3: TGTGCCAGCACCCAGCAAACCGGGACAGACAATGAGCAGTTCTTC. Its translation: CASTQQTGTDNEQFF.

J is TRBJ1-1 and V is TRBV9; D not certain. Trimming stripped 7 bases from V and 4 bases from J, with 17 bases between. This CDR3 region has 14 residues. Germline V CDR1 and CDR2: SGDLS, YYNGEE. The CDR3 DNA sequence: TGTGCCAGCGGACGGAGCAGATCCTTCACTGAAGCTTTCTTT. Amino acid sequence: CASGRSRSFTEAFF.